This is a list of T cell receptor beta chains from one sample in a study of the immune and genomic landscape of osteosarcoma. Only in-frame clones appear in the TCRdb table, and some are missing; sequencing was by immunoSEQ multiplex PCR. The table includes some 980 clones, 50% to 70% detected once. The sample was tumor tissue from a local recurrence in the femur. These receptors all come from a man between 65 and 85 years old with osteosarcoma. Both conserved end residues are part of each CDR3. A D gene is named only where the DNA matches it firmly. Clone size is shown for a subset of rows, as once, few, many or a class of expanded clone.

D gene	J gene	V gene	clone size	CDR3 DNA	CDR3 protein
-	TRBJ1-5	TRBV6-5	-	TGTGCCAGCAGCCCCAGGGTAAATCAGCCCCAGCATTTT	CASSPRVNQPQHF
-	TRBJ2-3	TRBV11-3	-	TGTGCCAGCAGCCATCGAGGGACAGATACGCAGTATTTT	CASSHRGTDTQYF
TRBD2	TRBJ2-5	TRBV5-1	-	TGCGCCAGCAGCTTGGTATCCAGCGGGGGGGCCTACCAATACCAAGAGACCCAGTACTTC	CASSLVSSGGAYQYQETQYF
-	TRBJ1-6	TRBV6-6	large	TGTGCCAGCAGTTACTCATCCGGGGATCACCTCCACTTT	CASSYSSGDHLHF
-	TRBJ1-6	TRBV9	large	TGTGCCAGCAGCGTCGGGGGAGATTCACCCCTCCACTTT	CASSVGGDSPLHF
-	TRBJ2-3	TRBV18	-	TGTGCCAGCTCACCAGGCAGCGGGCCCAGCACAGATACGCAGTATTTT	CASSPGSGPSTDTQYF
-	TRBJ1-2	TRBV27	few	TGTGCCAGCAGTTCCCTGCAGGGCCTCTATGGCTACACCTTC	CASSSLQGLYGYTF
TRBD1	TRBJ2-3	TRBV19	-	TGTGCCAGTAGTCGACAGGGATCCACAGATACGCAGTATTTT	CASSRQGSTDTQYF
-	TRBJ2-1	TRBV7-8	-	TGTGCCAGCTGGTCAGGGGCCCCGTACAATGAGCAGTTCTTC	CASWSGAPYNEQFF
-	TRBJ1-6	TRBV2	few	TGTGCCAGCAACCTGGGACTCCCCGGGGGCTCACCCCTCCACTTT	CASNLGLPGGSPLHF
-	TRBJ1-4	TRBV5-1	few	TGCGCCAGCAGCTTGGGGACGGCTGCAACTAATGAAAAACTGTTTTTT	CASSLGTAATNEKLFF
-	TRBJ1-3	TRBV30	large	TGTGCCTGGAGTGAGGGAGGGGGTGGAAACACCATATATTTT	CAWSEGGGGNTIYF
-	TRBJ1-2	TRBV25-1	-	TGTGCCAGCAGTTCCCCTGGGACGAACTCTAACTATGGCTACACCTTC	CASSSPGTNSNYGYTF
-	TRBJ2-2	TRBV5-6	-	TGTGCCAGCAGCTTCAGGACCCAAGGGGTCATGAACACCGGGGAGCTGTTTTTT	CASSFRTQGVMNTGELFF
-	TRBJ2-7	TRBV5-1	-	TGCGCCAGCAGCACGACCGGGACCACCACCGGCGAGCAGTACTTC	CASSTTGTTTGEQYF
-	TRBJ2-2	TRBV6-5	-	TGTGCCAGCAGGGACACAGGGTTGAACACCGGGGAGCTGTTTTTT	CASRDTGLNTGELFF
-	TRBJ1-1	TRBV11-2	-	TGTGCCAGCAGCTTGCAAAACGTTGAAGCTTTCTTT	CASSLQNVEAFF
-	TRBJ1-1	TRBV11-2	-	TGTGCCAGCAGCTTAGGCCCGGGGAACACTGAAGCTTTCTTT	CASSLGPGNTEAFF
-	TRBJ1-1	TRBV5-1	-	TGCGCCAGCAGCTTACAGAACACTGAAGCTTTCTTT	CASSLQNTEAFF
-	TRBJ2-7	TRBV6-6	-	TGTGCCAGCAGTTACTCGACGGGCAGGGAAAAGCAGTACTTC	CASSYSTGREKQYF
-	TRBJ1-2	TRBV6-5	large	TGTGCCAGCAGTTACTCGAACCGGGCGGGGAACTATGGCTACACCTTC	CASSYSNRAGNYGYTF
-	TRBJ2-7	TRBV7-9	few	TGTGCCAGCAGCTTAGCCAGCGGCTCCTACGAGCAGTACTTC	CASSLASGSYEQYF
-	TRBJ1-1	TRBV21-1	-	TGTGCCAGCAGGAACAGAATAGCTAACAATCGCACTGAAGCTTTCTTT	CASRNRIANNRTEAFF
TRBD1	TRBJ1-2	TRBV2	-	TGTGCCAGCAGTGAAGCGGCAGGGGGGGTTGGGTATGGCTACACCTTC	CASSEAAGGVGYGYTF
-	TRBJ2-7	TRBV20-1	-	TGCAGTGCTGCACAGGTTTCCGAGCAGTACTTC	CSAAQVSEQYF
-	TRBJ2-7	TRBV5-3	-	TGTGCCAGCAGCGAGGACATTTCCTACGAGCAGTACTTC	CASSEDISYEQYF
TRBD1	TRBJ2-3	TRBV5-4	-	TGTGCCAGCAGGTGGACAGGGGACACAGATACGCAGTATTTT	CASRWTGDTDTQYF